This entry concerns a single T cell receptor beta chain. Its antigen is unknown. This CDR3 region has 17 residues. Germline values: CDR1 SNHLY, CDR2 FYNNEI. The ends lost 3 bases at V and 5 bases at J; junction bases unmatched: 15. The time point was: pretreatment peripheral blood. Pretreatment sampling and on-treatment sampling together yielded between 1 and 8 samples for each patient. These data originate in a study of PD-L1 blockade in urothelial cancer. Study summary: Male sex and bladder-origin urothelial cancer characterized about 85% of the roughly 29 patients. Counts from blood samples showed a median of roughly 130,000 T cells. Regarding the study as a whole: Durable-benefit cases showed more tumor-associated blood clone expansion at 3 weeks.

Using immunoSEQ multiplex PCR, the repertoire was profiled, and TCRdb retains in-frame clones only, with some absent. The top ten clones hold 10% to 12% of a sample with 40,000 or so clones, 91% of them seen once. The chain is built from TRBV2 and TRBJ2-5; TRBD2 aligns across 7 bases. The specimen comprised PBMCs, sampled around atezolizumab (anti-PD-L1) treatment. This clonotype was obtained from an older woman with urothelial cancer. For the CDR3, the DNA is TGTGCCAGCAGTGACGGGGTTGGCGGGAGTGAGTATGAGACCCAGTACTTC. This translates into CASSDGVGGSEYETQYF.